The source of this T cell receptor (beta chain) is a study of blood T cell repertoires in COVID-19. Generated by immunoSEQ multiplex PCR, the TCRdb table keeps only in-frame clones and is missing some. The table records about 340,000 clones, 75% to 90% of them present only once. Material for sequencing was peripheral blood. The receptor comes from a woman between 55 and 75 years old with COVID-19, enrolled during active disease.

The CDR3 DNA is TGTGCCAGTGACCAGGGGTATCAGCCCCAGCATTTT. Its protein product is CASDQGYQPQHF. The V gene is TRBV6-5, the J gene TRBJ1-5; TRBD1 might be the D (6 bases). Looked up from germline, CDR1 is MNHEY and CDR2 is SVGAGI. V lost 9 bases to trimming and J lost 5 bases, with 11 bases between them. The length of the CDR3 is 12 residues.